The clone carrying this T cell receptor beta chain was observed many times. Antigen specificity is unknown. The TCR beta CDR3 regions underwent amplification using RNA transcripts as the source. RT-PCR in the first round (using the HTBI primer set) targeted the TCR CDR3. TCRdb redid the calling of the multiplex PCR reads with MiXCR, one entry per CDR3 protein. The repertoire holds around 600,000 distinct CDR3 sequences, with around 14% as singletons. Germline CDR1 reads LGHDT; CDR2 reads YNNKEL (reference sequence). The germline V and J ends were trimmed by 3 bases and 6 bases, with 9 bases remaining between them. The CDR3 sequence is 12 residues long. This entry is derived from a study of T cells in Graves' hyperthyroidism and ophthalmopathy. Study conclusions and caveats: From stable hyperthyroidism, ophthalmopathy was separated by a 13 V-J model. Most thyroid-expanded clonotypes above 0.001 were also found in blood.

Patients were excluded because of uncontrolled infection, other autoimmune disease, pregnancy or lactation. The PBMCs were sourced from fresh peripheral blood (10 ml). Sequencing was carried out using blood. The TCR comes from a woman in her late teens or twenties with Graves' ophthalmopathy. The V and J genes are TRBV3-1 and TRBJ2-7; D is unclear. The CDR3 DNA reads as TGTGCCAGCAGCCACAGAGATGGCGAGCAGTACTTC. It specifies CASSHRDGEQYF.